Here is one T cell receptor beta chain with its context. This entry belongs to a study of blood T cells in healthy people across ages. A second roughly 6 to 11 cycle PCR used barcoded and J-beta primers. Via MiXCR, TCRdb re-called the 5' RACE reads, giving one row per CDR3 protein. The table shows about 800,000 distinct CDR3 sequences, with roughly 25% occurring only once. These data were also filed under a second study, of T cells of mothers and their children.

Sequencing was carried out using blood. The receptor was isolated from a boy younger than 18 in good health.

Here the CDR3 DNA reads TGTGCCAGCAGCTCCAGCGGGACCCAAGAGACCCAGTACTTC. Protein product: CASSSSGTQETQYF. The V call is TRBV7-9, the J call TRBJ2-5; TRBD2 aligns across 7 bases. With V trimmed by 4 bases and J by 1 base, 3 bases remained unmatched. The CDR3 covers 14 residues. Germline V gene sequence: CDR1 SEHNR, CDR2 FQNEAQ (reference sequence).